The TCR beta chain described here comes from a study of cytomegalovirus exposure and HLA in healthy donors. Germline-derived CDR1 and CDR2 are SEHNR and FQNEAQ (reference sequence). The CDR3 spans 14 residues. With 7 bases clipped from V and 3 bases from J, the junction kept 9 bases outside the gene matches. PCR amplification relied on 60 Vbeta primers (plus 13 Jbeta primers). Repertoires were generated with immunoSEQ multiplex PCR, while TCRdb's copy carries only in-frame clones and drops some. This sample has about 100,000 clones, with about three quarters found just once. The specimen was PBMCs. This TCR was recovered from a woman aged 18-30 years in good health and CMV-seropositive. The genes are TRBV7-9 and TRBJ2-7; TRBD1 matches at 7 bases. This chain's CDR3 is CASTTGTALYEQYF. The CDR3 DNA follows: TGTGCCAGCACAACCGGGACAGCCCTCTACGAGCAGTACTTC.